This T cell receptor (beta chain) is drawn from a study of cytomegalovirus exposure and HLA in healthy donors. Vbeta (60) and Jbeta (13) primers were used in the PCR. Authors' methods: Some 10 million shared chains were among the roughly 80 million unique TCR beta chains that a later analysis counted. The assay was immunoSEQ multiplex PCR, and TCRdb's table has in-frame clones only and misses some. V and J calls and clone size are those listed in that table; D and trimming were worked out from the DNA. This table holds 81,000 or so clones, roughly 75% found once. Looked up from germline, CDR1 is SGHKS and CDR2 is YYEKEE (reference sequence). The CDR3 consists of 12 residues. Trimming stripped 7 bases from V and 5 bases from J, with 12 bases between.

The chain links TRBV5-5 to TRBJ1-2; maybe TRBD1 (5 bases). Material for sequencing was PBMCs. The clonotype originates from a man in his sixties in good health and CMV-seronegative. In DNA, the CDR3 is TGTGCCAGCGGGGCGGGGTTTTATGGCTACACCTTC. It specifies CASGAGFYGYTF.